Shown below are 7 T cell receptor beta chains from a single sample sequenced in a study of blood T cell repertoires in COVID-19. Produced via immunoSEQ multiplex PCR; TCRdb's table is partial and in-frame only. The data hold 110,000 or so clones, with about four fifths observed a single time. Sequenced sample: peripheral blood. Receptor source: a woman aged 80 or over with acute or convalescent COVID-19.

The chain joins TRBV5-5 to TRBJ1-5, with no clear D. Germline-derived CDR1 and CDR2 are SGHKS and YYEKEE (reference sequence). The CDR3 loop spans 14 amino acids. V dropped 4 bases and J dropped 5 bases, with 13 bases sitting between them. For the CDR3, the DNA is TGTGCCAGCAGCGAAGGAGGATCCTATCAGCCCCAGCATTTT. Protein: CASSEGGSYQPQHF.

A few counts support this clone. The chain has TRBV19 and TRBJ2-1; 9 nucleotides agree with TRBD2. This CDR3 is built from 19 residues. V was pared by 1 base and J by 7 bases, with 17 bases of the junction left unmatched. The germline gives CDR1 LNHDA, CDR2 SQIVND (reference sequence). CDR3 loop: CASSIVPSGNLLGRNEQFF. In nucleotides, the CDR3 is TGTGCCAGTAGTATAGTCCCTAGCGGGAACCTCCTCGGGAGGAATGAGCAGTTCTTC.

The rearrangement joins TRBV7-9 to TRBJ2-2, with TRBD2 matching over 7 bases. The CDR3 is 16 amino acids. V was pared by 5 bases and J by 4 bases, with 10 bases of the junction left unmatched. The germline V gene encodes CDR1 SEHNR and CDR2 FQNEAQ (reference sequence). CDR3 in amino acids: CASSLGGTMGTGELFF. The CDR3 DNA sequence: TGTGCCAGCAGCCTCGGCGGGACTATGGGCACCGGGGAGCTGTTTTTT.

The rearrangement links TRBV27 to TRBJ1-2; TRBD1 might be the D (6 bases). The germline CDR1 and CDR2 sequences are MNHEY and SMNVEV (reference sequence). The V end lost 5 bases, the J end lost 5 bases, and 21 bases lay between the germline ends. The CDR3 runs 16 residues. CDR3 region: CASSPGTRIPRYGYTF. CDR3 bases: TGTGCCAGCAGTCCTGGGACACGGATCCCTAGATATGGCTACACCTTC.

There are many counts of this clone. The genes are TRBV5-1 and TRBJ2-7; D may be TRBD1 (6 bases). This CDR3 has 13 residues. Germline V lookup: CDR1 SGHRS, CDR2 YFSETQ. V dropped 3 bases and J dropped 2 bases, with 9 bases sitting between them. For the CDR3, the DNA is TGCGCCAGCAGCTGGACAGATCCCTACGAGCAGTACTTC. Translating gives CASSWTDPYEQYF. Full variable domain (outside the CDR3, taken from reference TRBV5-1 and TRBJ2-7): KAGVTQTPRYLIKTRGQQVTLSCSPISGHRSVSWYQQTPGQGLQFLFEYFSETQRNKGNFPGRFSGRQFSNSRSEMNVSTLELGDSALYLCASSWTDPYEQYFGPGTRLTVT.

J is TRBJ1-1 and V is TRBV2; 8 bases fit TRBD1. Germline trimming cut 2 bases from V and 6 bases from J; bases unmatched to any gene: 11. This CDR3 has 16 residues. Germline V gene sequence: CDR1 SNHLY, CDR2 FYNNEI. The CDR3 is CASSETRLGQGAEAFF. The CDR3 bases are TGTGCCAGCAGTGAAACTCGGCTCGGACAGGGCGCTGAAGCTTTCTTT.

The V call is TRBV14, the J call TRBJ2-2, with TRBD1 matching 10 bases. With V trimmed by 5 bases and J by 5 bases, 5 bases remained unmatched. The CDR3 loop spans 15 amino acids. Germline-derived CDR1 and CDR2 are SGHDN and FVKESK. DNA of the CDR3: TGTGCCAGCAGCATCGACAGGGGGCAAACCGGGGAGCTGTTTTTT. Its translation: CASSIDRGQTGELFF. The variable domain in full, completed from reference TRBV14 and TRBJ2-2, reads EAGVTQFPSHSVIEKGQTVTLRCDPISGHDNLYWYRRVMGKEIKFLLHFVKESKQDESGMPNNRFLAERTGGTYSTLKVQPAELEDSGVYFCASSIDRGQTGELFFGEGSRLTVL.